The clone carrying this T cell receptor beta chain was recorded a few times. The antigen is undetermined. TCRdb ran MiXCR on the reads and lists one entry per CDR3 protein. Of 150,000 to 180,000 distinct CDR3 sequences in the sample, 20% to 30% were seen once. These data are taken from a study of T cell repertoires in cytomegalovirus infection. The overall study: TCR beta signatures that were public indicated CMV infection and matching HLA type.

Study results and limitations: CMV carriers with the relevant HLA were identified by cumulative public TCR beta family frequency. Within the response measured ex vivo, HLA-C-restricted CMV-specific TCR beta clonotypes were dominant.

The CDR3 is 13 amino acids. Germline CDR1 is MNHEY and CDR2 is SMNVEV (reference sequence). V lost 10 bases and J lost 3, with 12 bases in between. Sample: PBMCs. The source is a human donor in good health (CMV status not recorded). Some clones in this sample may be carry-over from other donors' samples. The chain uses TRBV27 and TRBJ1-4; D is unresolved. The CDR3 spells CATAAEANEKLFF. The CDR3 region has the DNA TGTGCCACCGCAGCGGAGGCTAATGAAAAACTGTTTTTT.